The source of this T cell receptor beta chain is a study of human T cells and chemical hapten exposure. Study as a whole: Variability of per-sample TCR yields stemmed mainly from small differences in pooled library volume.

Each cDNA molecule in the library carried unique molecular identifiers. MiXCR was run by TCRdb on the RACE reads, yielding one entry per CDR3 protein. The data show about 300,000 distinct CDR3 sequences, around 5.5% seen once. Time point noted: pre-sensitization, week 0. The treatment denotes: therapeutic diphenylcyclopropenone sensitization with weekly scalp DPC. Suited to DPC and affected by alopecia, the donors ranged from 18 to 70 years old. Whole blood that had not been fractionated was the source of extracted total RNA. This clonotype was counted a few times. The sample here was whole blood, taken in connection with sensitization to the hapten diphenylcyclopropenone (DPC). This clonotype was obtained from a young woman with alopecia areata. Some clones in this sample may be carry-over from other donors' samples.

CDR3 sequence reads: CSVERAGGYTF. CDR3 DNA: TGCAGCGTTGAAAGAGCGGGAGGCTACACCTTC. V is TRBV29-1 and J is TRBJ1-2; D remains ambiguous. Germline V lookup: CDR1 SQVTM, CDR2 ANQGSEA. V lost 2 bases and J lost 8, with 9 bases in between. The CDR3 runs 11 residues.